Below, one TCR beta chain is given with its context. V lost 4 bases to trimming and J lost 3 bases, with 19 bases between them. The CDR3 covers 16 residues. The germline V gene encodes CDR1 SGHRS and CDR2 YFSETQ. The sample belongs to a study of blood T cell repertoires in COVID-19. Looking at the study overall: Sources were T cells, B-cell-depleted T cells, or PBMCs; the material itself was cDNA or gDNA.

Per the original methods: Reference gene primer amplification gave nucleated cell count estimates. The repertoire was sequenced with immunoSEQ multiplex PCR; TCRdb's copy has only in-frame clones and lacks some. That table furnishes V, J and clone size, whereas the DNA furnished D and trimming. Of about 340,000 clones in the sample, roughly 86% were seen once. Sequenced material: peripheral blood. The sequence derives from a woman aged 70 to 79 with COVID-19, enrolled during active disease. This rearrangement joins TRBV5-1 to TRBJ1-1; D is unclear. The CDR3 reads CASSLASRVGDTEAFF. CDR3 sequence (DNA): TGCGCCAGCAGCCTAGCCTCCAGAGTCGGGGACACTGAAGCTTTCTTT.